This entry concerns a single TCR beta chain. Trimming took 3 bases from V and 6 from J, leaving 21 bases between them. The CDR3 consists of 16 residues. The V gene's germline CDR1 is MDHEN and CDR2 SYDVKM. This sample was included in a study of cytomegalovirus exposure and HLA in healthy donors. Study at large: A data release that came early held 75 million to 85 million unique TCRs from HLA-typed donors.

The PCR had 60 Vbeta and 13 Jbeta primers. Sequencing used immunoSEQ multiplex PCR; TCRdb keeps in-frame clones, though not all of them. The sample yields 150,000 to 200,000 clones, around 84% seen once. The origin of this receptor is a woman between 18 and 30 years old in good health and CMV-seronegative. The source material was PBMCs. The chain has TRBV28 and TRBJ2-7, with D possibly TRBD1 on 7 matching bases. In nucleotides, the CDR3 is TGTGCCAGCAGTTTCCCCGCCGGGCAGGGGGGTCGCGAGCAGTACTTC. This encodes CASSFPAGQGGREQYF.